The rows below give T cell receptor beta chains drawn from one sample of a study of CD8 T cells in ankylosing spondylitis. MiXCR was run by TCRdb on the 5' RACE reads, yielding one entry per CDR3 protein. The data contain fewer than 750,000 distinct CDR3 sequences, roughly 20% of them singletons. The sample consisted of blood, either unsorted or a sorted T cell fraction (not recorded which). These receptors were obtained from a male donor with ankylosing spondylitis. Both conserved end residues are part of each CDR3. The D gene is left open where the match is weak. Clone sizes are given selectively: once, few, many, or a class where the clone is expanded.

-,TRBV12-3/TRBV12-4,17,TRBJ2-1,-,CASSSPGIGGSWDEQFF,TGTGCCAGCAGTTCACCCGGCATTGGGGGCTCTTGGGATGAGCAGTTCTTC
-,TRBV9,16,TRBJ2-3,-,CASTKGAALSTDTQYF,TGTGCCAGCACCAAGGGCGCAGCCCTAAGCACAGATACGCAGTATTTT
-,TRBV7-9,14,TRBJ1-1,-,CASSLAGTKTFEVF,TGTGCCAGCAGCTTAGCTGGAACGAAAACCTTCGAGGTCTTT
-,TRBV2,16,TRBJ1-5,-,CASSDLQGNGNQPQHF,TGTGCCAGCAGTGACCTTCAGGGGAATGGCAATCAGCCCCAGCATTTT
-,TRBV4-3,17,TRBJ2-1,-,CASSQGGPASSYNEQFF,TGCGCCAGCAGCCAGGGGGGACCAGCCAGCTCCTACAATGAGCAGTTCTTC
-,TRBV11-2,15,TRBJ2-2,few,CASSLDLAGTGELFF,TGTGCCAGCAGCTTAGATCTGGCAGGCACCGGGGAGCTGTTTTTT
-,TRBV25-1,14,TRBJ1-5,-,CASSRRASNQPQHF,TGTGCCAGCAGTCGAAGGGCTAGCAATCAGCCCCAGCATTTT
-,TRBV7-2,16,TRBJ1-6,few,CASSPRQSSYNSPLHF,TGTGCCAGCAGCCCACGACAGAGCTCCTATAATTCACCCCTCCACTTT
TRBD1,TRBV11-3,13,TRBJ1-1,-,CASSWGQGFEAFF,TGTGCCAGCAGCTGGGGACAGGGGTTTGAAGCTTTCTTT
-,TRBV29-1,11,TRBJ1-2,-,CSVEGGHGYTF,TGCAGCGTTGAGGGAGGGCACGGCTACACCTTC
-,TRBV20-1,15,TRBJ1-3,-,CSAPLSFSSGNTIYF,TGCAGTGCCCCCTTGAGCTTTAGCTCTGGAAACACCATATATTTT
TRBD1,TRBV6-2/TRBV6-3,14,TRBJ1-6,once,CASRPTGDSSPLHF,TGTGCCAGCAGACCCACAGGGGACAGTTCACCCCTCCACTTT
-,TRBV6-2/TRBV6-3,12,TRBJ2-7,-,CASSYPIREQYF,TGTGCCAGCAGTTACCCAATAAGGGAGCAGTACTTC
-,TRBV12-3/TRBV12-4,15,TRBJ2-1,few,CASNLGGGAFHEQFF,TGTGCCAGCAACCTCGGAGGGGGGGCTTTCCATGAGCAGTTCTTC
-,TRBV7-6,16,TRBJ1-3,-,CASSFPGDHSGNTIYF,TGTGCCAGCAGCTTCCCAGGCGATCACTCTGGAAACACCATATATTTT
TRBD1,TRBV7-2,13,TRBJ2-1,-,CASSGRGNNEQFF,TGTGCCAGCAGCGGCAGGGGGAACAATGAGCAGTTCTTC
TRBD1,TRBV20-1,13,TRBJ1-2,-,CSARPLGQNGYTF,TGCAGTGCTAGACCCCTGGGACAGAATGGCTACACCTTC
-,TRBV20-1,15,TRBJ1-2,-,CSARGRGRGFYGYTF,TGCAGTGCTAGAGGCCGGGGGCGGGGTTTCTATGGCTACACCTTC
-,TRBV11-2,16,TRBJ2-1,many,CASSSIRQASYNEQFF,TGTGCCAGCAGCTCGATTCGACAGGCTTCCTACAATGAGCAGTTCTTC
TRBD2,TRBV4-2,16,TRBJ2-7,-,CASSPILAGIEYEQYF,TGTGCCAGCAGCCCTATACTAGCGGGGATAGAGTACGAGCAGTACTTC
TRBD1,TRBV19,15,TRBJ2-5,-,CASSPRQGWMETQYF,TGTGCCAGTAGTCCCCGACAGGGGTGGATGGAGACCCAGTACTTC
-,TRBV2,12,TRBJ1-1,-,CASSEVRIEAFF,TGTGCCAGCAGTGAAGTGCGGATTGAAGCTTTCTTT
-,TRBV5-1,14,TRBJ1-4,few,CASSLWANGEKLFF,TGCGCCAGCAGCTTGTGGGCAAATGGTGAAAAACTGTTTTTT
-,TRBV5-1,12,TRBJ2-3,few,CASSPPQGPGYF,TGCGCCAGCAGCCCACCACAAGGGCCGGGGTATTTT
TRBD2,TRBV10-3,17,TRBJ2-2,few,CAIPAEASGGNTGELFF,TGTGCCATCCCAGCTGAGGCTAGCGGGGGGAACACCGGGGAGCTGTTTTTT
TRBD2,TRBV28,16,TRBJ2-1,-,CASSLGLAEYYNEQFF,TGTGCCAGCAGTCTGGGACTAGCCGAATACTACAATGAGCAGTTCTTC
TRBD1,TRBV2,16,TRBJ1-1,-,CASLEDRAIMNTEAFF,TGTGCCAGCCTTGAGGACAGGGCGATCATGAACACTGAAGCTTTCTTT
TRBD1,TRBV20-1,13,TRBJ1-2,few,CSARGGTGDGYTF,TGCAGTGCTAGAGGAGGGACAGGGGATGGCTACACCTTC
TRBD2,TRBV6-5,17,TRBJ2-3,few,CASSYSIRRGGQDTQYF,TGTGCCAGCAGTTACTCGATCAGGCGGGGGGGCCAAGATACGCAGTATTTT
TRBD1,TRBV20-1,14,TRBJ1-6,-,CSARSTGGNSPLHF,TGCAGTGCTAGGTCGACAGGGGGAAATTCACCCCTCCACTTT
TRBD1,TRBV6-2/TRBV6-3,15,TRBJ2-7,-,CASSLRTGRGYEQYF,TGTGCCAGCAGTCTTCGGACAGGGCGAGGGTACGAGCAGTACTTC
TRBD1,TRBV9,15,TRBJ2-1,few,CASSVARDRGYEQFF,TGTGCCAGCAGCGTAGCCCGGGACAGGGGTTATGAGCAGTTCTTC
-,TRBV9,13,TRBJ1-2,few,CASSRQGGYGYTF,TGTGCCAGCAGCCGGCAGGGAGGCTATGGCTACACCTTC
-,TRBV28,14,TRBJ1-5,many,CASSPGQPNQPQHF,TGTGCCAGCAGTCCAGGACAGCCGAATCAGCCCCAGCATTTT
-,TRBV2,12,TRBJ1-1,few,CASYGLEEEAFF,TGTGCCAGCTACGGACTGGAGGAGGAAGCTTTCTTT
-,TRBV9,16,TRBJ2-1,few,CASSEDLSESYNEQFF,TGTGCCAGCAGCGAGGACTTAAGTGAATCCTACAATGAGCAGTTCTTC
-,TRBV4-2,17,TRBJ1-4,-,CASSKRGGTSTNEKLFF,TGTGCCAGCAGCAAGAGGGGGGGTACCTCAACTAATGAAAAACTGTTTTTT
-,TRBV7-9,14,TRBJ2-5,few,CASSPSTVRGTQYF,TGTGCCAGCAGCCCCTCGACAGTGAGGGGGACCCAGTACTTC
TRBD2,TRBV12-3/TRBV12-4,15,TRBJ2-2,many,CASSSGGLGVGELFF,TGTGCCAGCAGTTCTGGGGGACTAGGGGTCGGGGAGCTGTTTTTT
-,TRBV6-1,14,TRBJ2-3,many,CASSRDSGTDTQYF,TGCGCCAGCAGCCGAGACTCAGGCACAGATACGCAGTATTTT
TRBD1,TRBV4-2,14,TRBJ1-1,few,CASSQTGTGWRAFF,TGTGCCAGCAGCCAAACCGGGACAGGGTGGAGAGCTTTCTTT
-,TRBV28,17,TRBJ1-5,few,CASSPTQGGWGNQPQHF,TGTGCCAGCAGTCCGACCCAGGGAGGGTGGGGCAATCAGCCCCAGCATTTT
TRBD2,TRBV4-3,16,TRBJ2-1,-,CASSQELLAGNNEQFF,TGCGCCAGCAGCCAAGAGTTACTAGCGGGTAACAATGAGCAGTTCTTC
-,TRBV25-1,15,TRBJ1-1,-,CASSEVSTGNTEAFF,TGTGCCAGCAGTGAAGTAAGTACAGGGAACACTGAAGCTTTCTTT
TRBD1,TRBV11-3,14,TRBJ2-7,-,CASSPRTGRYEQYF,TGTGCCAGCAGCCCCCGGACAGGGCGATACGAGCAGTACTTC